These 28 T cell receptor beta chains came from one sample sequenced in a study of T cell clonotyping in hematopoietic cell transplantation. As to time point: recipient sample about 28 days before transplant, after cytoreduction. Sequencing was performed with immunoSEQ multiplex PCR; in TCRdb, only in-frame clones are kept and a portion is missing. This sample has some 29,000 clones, with around three quarters found just once. Sequencing used peripheral blood mononuclear cells, obtained before stem cell transplant. All receptors come from a woman in her thirties with chronic myeloid leukemia. Some clones in this sample may be carry-over from other donors' samples.

The sample holds one count of this clone. This rearrangement joins TRBV27 to TRBJ2-3, with D perhaps TRBD2 (6 bases). Germline V gene data show CDR1 as MNHEY and CDR2 as SMNVEV (reference sequence). Deletions cut 6 bases from V and 0 bases from J, with 16 bases between. CDR3 size: 16 residues. DNA for the CDR3: TGTGCCAGCAGCCCGGCGGGCGGGACTAGCACAGATACGCAGTATTTT. Residues: CASSPAGGTSTDTQYF.

This sequence joins TRBV6-5 and TRBJ1-5, with TRBD1 identical over 7 bases. V gave up 6 bases and J gave up 4 bases; unmatched junction bases: 9. CDR3 length: 15 residues. Germline V gene data show CDR1 as MNHEY and CDR2 as SVGAGI. Here the CDR3 reads CASSTLTGRNQPQHF. DNA of the CDR3: TGTGCCAGCAGCACGCTGACAGGGCGGAATCAGCCCCAGCATTTT.

This chain links TRBV27 with TRBJ2-7, with a possible D match to TRBD1 (6 bases). The V and J ends lost 2 bases and 3 bases respectively, with 14 bases between them. The CDR3 consists of 15 residues. Germline V gene data show CDR1 as MNHEY and CDR2 as SMNVEV (reference sequence). The DNA for the CDR3 is TGTGCCAGCAGTTTAATGACAGGAGGTTACTACGAGCAGTACTTC. This translates into CASSLMTGGYYEQYF.

The chain employs TRBV4-1 and TRBJ2-5; D perhaps matches TRBD2 (6 bases). V was cut by 3 bases and J by 5 bases, with 13 bases left in between. The CDR3 covers 14 residues. The V gene's germline CDR1 is MGHRA and CDR2 YSYEKL. This CDR3 is CASSHRTTTETQYF. For the CDR3, the DNA is TGCGCCAGCAGCCACCGGACTACGACGGAGACCCAGTACTTC.

The chain combines TRBV7-9 with TRBJ1-1, with 9 bases fitting TRBD1. With V trimmed by 5 bases and J by 0 bases, 4 bases remained unmatched. The CDR3 length is 15 residues. CDR1 is SEHNR, CDR2 FQNEAQ, per germline (reference sequence). CDR3 DNA: TGTGCCAGCAGCCCGGGACAGGGTTTGAACACTGAAGCTTTCTTT. It translates to CASSPGQGLNTEAFF.

The chain links TRBV29-1 to TRBJ2-3; unclear D gene. V lost 4 bases to trimming and J lost 2 bases, with 10 bases between them. The germline CDR1 and CDR2 sequences are SQVTM and ANQGSEA. The CDR3 is 13 residues long. As DNA, the CDR3 is TGCAGCGTTGTACGGGCCGTCACAGATACGCAGTATTTT. It yields the protein CSVVRAVTDTQYF.

This chain joins TRBV7-2 and TRBJ2-2, with unresolved D. In germline, CDR1 is SGHTA, CDR2 FQGNSA. V lost 7 bases, J lost 6 bases, and 9 bases lay in between. CDR3 length: 12 residues. The CDR3 sequence: CASTIGAGELFF. Here the CDR3 DNA reads TGTGCCAGCACCATTGGGGCCGGGGAGCTGTTTTTT. Based on the CDR3 plus reference TRBV7-2 and TRBJ2-2, the full variable domain is GAGVSQSPSNKVTEKGKDVELRCDPISGHTALYWYRQSLGQGLEFLIYFQGNSAPDKSGLPSDRFSAERTGGSVSTLTIQRTQQEDSAVYLCASTIGAGELFFGEGSRLTVL.

The genes are TRBV12-5 and TRBJ2-3, with a possible D match to TRBD2 (6 bases). There are 15 residues in the CDR3. V gave up 2 bases and J gave up 3 bases, with 12 bases separating them. Looked up from germline, CDR1 is LGHNT and CDR2 is FRNRAP. The CDR3 loop reads CASGLILAQTDTQYF. DNA for the CDR3: TGTGCTAGTGGTTTGATCCTAGCGCAGACAGATACGCAGTATTTT. The full variable domain, completed using reference TRBV12-5 and TRBJ2-3, is DARVTQTPRHKVTEMGQEVTMRCQPILGHNTVFWYRQTMMQGLELLAYFRNRAPLDDSGMPKDRFSAEMPDATLATLKIQPSEPRDSAVYFCASGLILAQTDTQYFGPGTRLTVL.

In this sample, this clone turned up once. CDR3 amino acids: CASSVRLAGGPDTQYF. Here the CDR3 DNA reads TGTGCCAGCAGCGTAAGACTAGCGGGGGGCCCAGATACGCAGTATTTT. The rearrangement uses TRBV9 and TRBJ2-3; 13 bases are a match to TRBD2. The V gene end was trimmed by 1 base and the J gene end by 4 bases; junction bases not matched to a gene: 3. Germline V gene sequence: CDR1 SGDLS, CDR2 YYNGEE. This CDR3 is 16 amino acids long.

The chain carries TRBV14 and TRBJ2-1; 7 bases match TRBD2. This CDR3 comprises 16 residues. Germline CDR1 is SGHDN and CDR2 is FVKESK. The V gene end was trimmed by 1 base and the J gene end by 2 bases; junction bases not matched to a gene: 5. The CDR3 sequence: CASSQGGRGTYNEQFF. CDR3 bases: TGTGCCAGCAGCCAAGGAGGGCGGGGGACCTACAATGAGCAGTTCTTC.

This sequence joins TRBV9 and TRBJ1-6, with 9 nucleotides matching TRBD1. The J segment lost 15 bases and the V segment lost 2 bases, leaving 6 bases of the junction unmatched. CDR3 size: 13 residues. Germline assignment: CDR1 SGDLS and CDR2 YYNGEE. The CDR3 is CASSVGQGYDLHF. In DNA form, the CDR3 reads TGTGCCAGCAGCGTGGGACAGGGTTACGACCTCCACTTT.

V is TRBV5-6 and J is TRBJ1-6; unclear D gene. The CDR3 loop spans 14 amino acids. CDR1 and CDR2 (germline): SGHDT, YYEEEE. The V and J ends lost 1 base and 4 bases respectively, with 6 bases between them. CDR3 residues: CASSLSGYNSPLHF. CDR3 nucleotide sequence: TGTGCCAGCAGCTTGTCGGGGTATAATTCACCCCTCCACTTT.

J is TRBJ2-3 and V is TRBV7-2; D might be TRBD2 (6 bases). CDR1 SGHTA and CDR2 FQGNSA come from the germline V gene. This CDR3 has 16 amino acids. With 8 bases removed from V and 0 bases from J, the gap between germline ends came to 18 bases. CDR3 coding DNA: TGTGCCAGCGGGCGGGACTCAACCTCTAGCACAGATACGCAGTATTTT. Protein sequence: CASGRDSTSSTDTQYF.

The chain recombines TRBV7-2 with TRBJ2-2; D gene unclear. Germline lookup yields CDR1 SGHTA and CDR2 FQGNSA. The CDR3 totals 12 residues. Trimming shortened V by 10 bases and J by 1 base, and 7 bases separated the two germline ends. In DNA form, the CDR3 reads TGTGCCAAGCAGTTGAACACCGGGGAGCTGTTTTTT. This translates into CAKQLNTGELFF.

This rearrangement joins TRBV6-1 to TRBJ1-2; D gene uncertain. Germline CDR1 MNHNS, CDR2 SASEGT. V gave up 4 bases and J gave up 5 bases, with 2 bases separating them. The CDR3 contains 10 residues. CDR3 nucleotide sequence: TGTGCCAGCAGTGGATATGGCTACACCTTC. Translation: CASSGYGYTF.

The chain recombines TRBV11-2 with TRBJ1-3; 8 bases align to TRBD1. Trimming at V came to 4 bases and at J to 0 bases, leaving 8 bases not matched to a gene. This CDR3 is 17 amino acids long. CDR1 SGHAT and CDR2 FQNNGV come from the germline V gene. CDR3 DNA sequence: TGTGCCAGCAGCTCAAAAGGACAGGGACACTCTGGAAACACCATATATTTT. Its protein product is CASSSKGQGHSGNTIYF.

This rearrangement joins TRBV28 to TRBJ1-6, with TRBD1 identical over 7 bases. The CDR3 extends over 15 amino acids. V gave up 5 bases and J gave up 7 bases; unmatched junction bases: 8. Germline CDR1 MDHEN, CDR2 SYDVKM. Here the CDR3 reads CASSPGGTANSPLHF. The CDR3, as DNA: TGTGCCAGCAGTCCCGGGGGGACAGCCAATTCACCCCTCCACTTT.

J is TRBJ1-1 and V is TRBV19; 8 positions match TRBD1. The CDR3 spans 13 residues. Germline V lookup: CDR1 LNHDA, CDR2 SQIVND (reference sequence). The ends lost 6 bases at V and 4 bases at J; junction bases unmatched: 4. CDR3 nucleotides: TGTGCCAGTAGGAACACAGGGGGCACTGAAGCTTTCTTT. This encodes CASRNTGGTEAFF.

This clone was counted a single time. The chain joins TRBV27 to TRBJ2-7, with TRBD2 matching 9 bases. Germline V gives CDR1 MNHEY, CDR2 SMNVEV (reference sequence). The CDR3 runs 16 residues. Trimming removed 6 bases from V and 5 bases from J; junction bases left unmatched: 14. The CDR3 loop reads CASSPRTSAKYDEQYV. The CDR3 region has the DNA TGTGCCAGCAGCCCCCGGACTAGCGCTAAATACGACGAGCAGTACGTC.

V gene TRBV2 combines with J gene TRBJ2-7, with TRBD1 as a possible D gene (5 bases). The CDR3 extends over 13 amino acids. V dropped 7 bases and J dropped 3 bases, with 13 bases sitting between them. Germline CDR1 SNHLY, CDR2 FYNNEI. The DNA for the CDR3 is TGTGCCAGCACTCGACAGTCGCGCTACGAGCAGTACTTC. Residues: CASTRQSRYEQYF.

This clone occurred a few times. For the CDR3, the DNA is TGTGCCAGCAGCTTAGATTCTCGTCATGGCTACACCTTC. Translating it yields CASSLDSRHGYTF. This chain links TRBV11-2 with TRBJ1-2; no reliable D call. V was cut by 0 bases and J by 6 bases, with 8 bases left in between. The germline V gene has CDR1 SGHAT and CDR2 FQNNGV. The CDR3 loop spans 13 amino acids.

This clone was counted only a few times. The V call is TRBV6-5, the J call TRBJ1-6; 7 positions agree with TRBD1. Germline CDR1 reads MNHEY; CDR2 reads SVGAGI. The CDR3 is 15 residues long. The ends lost 6 bases at V and 5 bases at J; junction bases unmatched: 7. DNA of the CDR3: TGTGCCAGCAGGCCCACCGGGACAGATAATTCACCCCTCCACTTT. Protein sequence: CASRPTGTDNSPLHF.

The chain is built from TRBV5-6 and TRBJ1-1, with TRBD1 identical over 8 bases. The CDR3 covers 16 residues. The germline CDR1 and CDR2 sequences are SGHDT and YYEEEE. Unmatched junction bases numbered 7, after V lost 0 bases and J lost 3 bases. The CDR3 spells CASSLGDRGMDTEAFF. CDR3 nucleotide sequence: TGTGCCAGCAGCTTGGGAGACAGGGGTATGGACACTGAAGCTTTCTTT.

This clone came up a few times. This chain uses TRBV9 with TRBJ1-2, with 9 bases fitting TRBD1. Germline V gives CDR1 SGDLS, CDR2 YYNGEE. Unmatched junction bases numbered 5, after V lost 2 bases and J lost 3 bases. This CDR3 has 15 amino acids. This CDR3 is CASSVRDRVDYGYTF. CDR3 nucleotides: TGTGCCAGCAGCGTTCGGGACAGGGTTGACTATGGCTACACCTTC.

A few counts support this clone. This chain joins TRBV29-1 and TRBJ1-5, with D possibly TRBD1 on 6 matching bases. The CDR3 length is 14 residues. From germline, CDR1 is SQVTM and CDR2 ANQGSEA. V shed 4 bases and J shed 2 bases, with 12 bases lying between them. The DNA of the CDR3 is TGCAGCGTTGTCCCCAGGGGAGGCAATCAGCCCCAGCATTTT. Protein sequence: CSVVPRGGNQPQHF.

The chain has TRBV25-1 and TRBJ2-1, with D possibly being TRBD2 (7 bases). Trimming pared 5 bases from V and 12 bases from J, leaving 17 bases between. There are 13 residues in the CDR3. In germline, CDR1 is MGHDK, CDR2 SYGVNS. CDR3 amino acids: CASSPPQGGRQFF. CDR3 sequence (DNA): TGTGCCAGCAGTCCCCCACAGGGAGGGAGGCAGTTCTTC.

V gene TRBV27 combines with J gene TRBJ1-2, with D uncertain. The CDR3 spans 15 residues. Germline V gene lookup returns CDR1 MNHEY and CDR2 SMNVEV (reference sequence). V was trimmed by 6 bases and J by 0 bases, leaving 14 bases between them. The CDR3 spells CASSRGGRTNYGYTF. The CDR3 DNA follows: TGTGCCAGCAGCCGAGGAGGCAGAACTAACTATGGCTACACCTTC.

The CDR3: CASSLETSSGQFF. The CDR3 DNA reads as TGTGCCAGCAGCTTAGAAACTAGTTCGGGGCAGTTCTTC. This chain uses TRBV7-2 with TRBJ2-1, with D maybe TRBD2 (5 bases). CDR3 size: 13 residues. The V end was cut by 1 base, the J end by 12 bases, with 13 bases between. Germline V CDR1 and CDR2: SGHTA, FQGNSA. The full variable domain, in which reference TRBV7-2 and TRBJ2-1 provide the parts outside the CDR3, is GAGVSQSPSNKVTEKGKDVELRCDPISGHTALYWYRQSLGQGLEFLIYFQGNSAPDKSGLPSDRFSAERTGGSVSTLTIQRTQQEDSAVYLCASSLETSSGQFFGPGTRLTVL.